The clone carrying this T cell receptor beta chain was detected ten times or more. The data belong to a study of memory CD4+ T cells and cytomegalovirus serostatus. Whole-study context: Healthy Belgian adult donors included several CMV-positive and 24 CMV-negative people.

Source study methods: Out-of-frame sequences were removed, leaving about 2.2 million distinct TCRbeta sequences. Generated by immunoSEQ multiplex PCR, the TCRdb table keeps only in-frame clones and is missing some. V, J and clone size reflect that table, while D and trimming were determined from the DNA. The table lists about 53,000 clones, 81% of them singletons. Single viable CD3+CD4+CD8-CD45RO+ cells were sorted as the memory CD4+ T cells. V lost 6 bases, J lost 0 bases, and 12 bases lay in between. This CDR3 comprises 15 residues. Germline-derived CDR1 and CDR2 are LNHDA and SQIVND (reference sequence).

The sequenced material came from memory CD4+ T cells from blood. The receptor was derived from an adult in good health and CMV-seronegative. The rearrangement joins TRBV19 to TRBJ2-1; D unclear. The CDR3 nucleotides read TGTGCCAGTAGCCCTCTAGTTAGCTCCTACAATGAGCAGTTCTTC. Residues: CASSPLVSSYNEQFF.